One and the same sample provided the 5 T cell receptor beta chains below, sequenced in a study of T cells after yellow fever vaccination. TCRdb used MiXCR to reprocess the 5' RACE reads, holding one entry per CDR3 protein. The sample consists of a few hundred thousand distinct CDR3 sequences, approximately 8% of them appearing once. The sample was PBMCs, taken roughly seven weeks after the first yellow fever vaccination. Source of these receptors: a man between 18 and 35 years old who received the YFV17D yellow fever vaccine.

The CDR3 bases are TGCAGTGCCCCCGAAAGCGGGCAGTACAATGAGCAGTTCTTC. Protein sequence: CSAPESGQYNEQFF. V and J are TRBV20-1 and TRBJ2-1, with D possibly TRBD2 on 6 matching bases. The ends were cut back, 6 bases at V and 4 bases at J, with 16 bases in the middle. The CDR3 runs to 14 residues. Germline loops: CDR1 DFQATT, CDR2 SNEGSKA (reference sequence).

This clonotype was counted between two and nine times. J is TRBJ2-7 and V is TRBV29-1, with D possibly called TRBD1 or TRBD2 (6 bases each). Between the trimmed V and J ends, which lost 3 bases and 7 bases, there was a span of 19 bases. Germline lookup yields CDR1 SQVTM and CDR2 ANQGSEA. This CDR3 region has 14 residues. CDR3 nucleotide sequence: TGCAGCGTTGAGTCGATCGAGGGGGGTAATGAGCAGTACTTC. Translating gives CSVESIEGGNEQYF.

This clonotype appeared a few times. The chain combines TRBV18 with TRBJ1-6; D ambiguous. This CDR3 is built from 13 residues. V gave up 3 bases and J gave up 12 bases, with 12 bases separating them. The V gene's germline CDR1 is KGHSH and CDR2 LQKENI. DNA for the CDR3: TGTGCCAGCTCACCCGGAAGACCCCGACCCCTCCACTTT. Protein: CASSPGRPRPLHF.

V is TRBV4-1 and J is TRBJ2-5, with a weak D call TRBD2 (5 bases). Trimming pared 0 bases from V and 9 bases from J, leaving 17 bases between. CDR1 is MGHRA and CDR2 is YSYEKL in the germline V gene. CDR3 length equals 15 residues. CDR3 DNA: TGCGCCAGCAGCCAAGATGGTGACTCTCTGGAGGCCCAGTACTTC. Its translation: CASSQDGDSLEAQYF.

This clonotype has more than one count but fewer than ten. The chain has TRBV10-3 and TRBJ2-7, with 9 bases matching TRBD2. V lost 0 bases to trimming and J lost 5 bases; unmatched junction nucleotides: 11. There are 17 residues in the CDR3. Germline CDR1 is ENHRY and CDR2 is SYGVKD. As DNA, the CDR3 is TGTGCCATCAGTGAGTCGAAAAGGGGACTAGCTGGCCACGAGCAGTACTTC. It codes for CAISESKRGLAGHEQYF.